Below are 25 T cell receptor beta chains sequenced from a single sample in a study of T cell clonality in common variable immunodeficiency (dated by TCRdb to 2015 to 2017). Library prep was done by the immunoSEQ multiplex PCR assay. Here the immuneACCESS table is served through TCRdb, limited to in-frame sequences with V and J called. Missing clones are a known gap in these copies; in checked studies unresolved V genes cover under half, and the rest lacks a known reason. The sample counts tens of thousands of clones, each observed more than once. 3.8% of the sample lies in the top ten. The sample consisted of peripheral blood mononuclear cells. These receptors were obtained from a person between 18 and 69 years old in good health.

A few counts support this clone. With the read ending 3 residues before the CDR3 end, the germline J gene is used to fill in that end. V usage is TRBV2 and J usage is TRBJ1-2, with D possibly being TRBD1 (6 bases). The CDR3 loop spans 16 amino acids. Germline V gives CDR1 SNHLY, CDR2 FYNNEI. The CDR3 loop is CASSEVRGLSAYDYTF. The part of the CDR3 DNA that was read is TGTGCCAGCAGTGAAGTCAGGGGTCTGAGTGCCTACGAC.

There are many counts of this clone. From the germline J gene comes the end of the CDR3, since the read stops 3 residues before it. This chain joins TRBV13 and TRBJ2-3; 15 bases match TRBD2. Trimming removed 4 bases from V and 7 bases from J; junction bases left unmatched: 6. Per the germline V gene, CDR1 is PRHDT and CDR2 is FYEKMQ (reference sequence). CDR3 length: 16 residues. The CDR3: CASSYPGTSGGNTQYF. The sequenced part of the CDR3 DNA is TGTGCCAGCAGCTATCCTGGGACTAGCGGGGGGAATACG.

By share of the sample, this clone is medium-sized. The read comes to an end 3 residues before the CDR3 does, leaving the germline J gene to fill in the end. V usage is TRBV20-1 and J usage is TRBJ2-4; the match to TRBD1 covers 10 bases. The length of the CDR3 is 13 residues. The V and J ends lost 1 base and 8 bases, in that order; junction bases with no gene match: 2. Germline values: CDR1 DFQATT, CDR2 SNEGSKA (reference sequence). The CDR3 loop reads CSARGTGGDIQYF. Partial CDR3 DNA: TGCAGTGCTAGAGGGACAGGGGGGGACATT.

This clone was seen ten or more times. The read ends 3 residues early relative to the CDR3; the germline J gene fills the gap. The rearrangement joins TRBV7-8 to TRBJ2-7; possible D gene TRBD2, 6 bases. From germline, CDR1 is SGHVS and CDR2 FQNEAQ. This CDR3 region has 13 residues. V shed 0 bases and J shed 3 bases, with 6 bases lying between them. The CDR3 sequence: CASSLAGGYEQYF. The CDR3 DNA, read in part, is TGTGCCAGCAGCTTAGCGGGGGGCTACGAG.

This clone showed up many times. The read finishes 3 residues shy of the CDR3 end, and the germline J gene is used to complete it. This chain links TRBV10-3 with TRBJ2-3, with 10 bases fitting TRBD2. CDR1 is ENHRY and CDR2 is SYGVKD in the germline V gene. The CDR3 has 16 amino acids. The junction had 5 bases not matched to a gene; V was cut back by 2 bases and J by 3 bases. CDR3 protein: CAISEGLAGATDTQYF. The covered CDR3 bases are TGTGCCATCAGTGAGGGGCTAGCGGGGGCGACAGATACG.

This clone was counted at least ten times. The part of the CDR3 DNA that was read is TGCAGTGCTAGCGCAGGGAAAAAGGTCACAGATACG. It encodes CSASAGKKVTDT. The whole CDR3 protein is CSASAGKKVTDTQYF. This sequence joins TRBV20-1 and TRBJ2-3; D possibly corresponds to TRBD1 (5 bases). Sequencing ends 3 residues short of the CDR3 end; the germline J gene provides the rest. The CDR3 contains 15 residues. In germline, CDR1 is DFQATT, CDR2 SNEGSKA (reference sequence). The V gene lost 3 bases and the J gene lost 2 bases, with 15 bases spanning the gap.

This clone has a handful of counts. A junction boundary mismatches the germline segment, possibly from a read error. Distinct nucleotide sequences in the sample also encode this CDR3. The CDR3 region is CASSSRRGGQDTIYF. The covered CDR3 bases are TGTGCCAGCAGTTCCAGGCGAGGGGGCCAAGACACA. The rearrangement uses TRBV11-1 and TRBJ1-3; 7 nucleotides line up with TRBD1. The read ends 3 residues shy of where the CDR3 ends; the end is completed using the germline J gene. CDR1 and CDR2 (germline): SGHAT, FQDESV (reference sequence). CDR3 length equals 15 residues.

This clone was picked up many times. The read halts 3 residues ahead of the CDR3 end, with the missing end drawn from the germline J gene. This rearrangement joins TRBV5-1 to TRBJ2-3; 16 bases align to TRBD2. CDR1 and CDR2 from the germline V gene are SGHRS and YFSETQ. The CDR3 runs 18 residues. With V trimmed by 4 bases and J by 3 bases, 8 bases remained unmatched. CDR3 DNA (partial): TGCGCCAGCAGCCAGGGACTAGCGGGAGGGCCAAGGACAGATACG. Translated, it gives CASSQGLAGGPRTDT. The whole CDR3 protein is CASSQGLAGGPRTDTQYF.

This clone was observed many times. The DNA ends 3 residues before the CDR3 does, and the rest of the CDR3 is filled in from the germline J gene. V and J are TRBV20-1 and TRBJ2-7, with D possibly matching TRBD2 (6 bases). This CDR3 comprises 13 residues. The germline V and J ends were trimmed by 3 bases and 3 bases, with 12 bases remaining between them. CDR1 DFQATT and CDR2 SNEGSKA come from the germline V gene (reference sequence). Partial CDR3 DNA: TGCAGTGCTAGTCCACCTAGCGACTACGAG. This translates into CSASPPSDYE. The full CDR3 is CSASPPSDYEQYF.

A remark on this clone: The read terminates 3 residues before the CDR3 end, so the remaining end is supplied by the germline J gene. The rearrangement links TRBV7-9 to TRBJ2-3, with D perhaps TRBD2 (5 bases). This CDR3 comprises 14 residues. Germline lookup yields CDR1 SEHNR and CDR2 FQNEAQ (reference sequence). CDR3 bases read: TGTGCCAGCAGCTTAGGTGCCGGGGAAGAGACG. Translated, it gives CASSLGAGEET. The CDR3 as a whole reads CASSLGAGEETQYF.

In its sample, this clone was seen many times. This chain's CDR3 is CASSVSGGNTGELFF. The CDR3 bases that were read are TGTGCCAGCAGTGTCTCGGGGGGGAACACCGGGGAG. This chain uses TRBV6-4 with TRBJ2-2, with 7 bases that match TRBD2. The CDR3 is cut off 3 residues early in the read; its end comes from the germline J gene. CDR3 length equals 15 residues. Germline CDR1 reads MRHNA; CDR2 reads SNTAGT. After removal of 4 bases from V and 1 base from J, the junction contained 3 bases not matched to a gene.

This clone has ten or more counts. The CDR3 bases that were read are TGTGCCATCAGTGAGTCGCAGGGAAATGAAAAA. Encoded protein: CAISESQGNEK. The whole CDR3 region reads CAISESQGNEKLFF. J is TRBJ1-4 and V is TRBV10-3; weak D call: TRBD1 (5 bases). With the read ending 3 residues before the CDR3 end, the germline J gene is used to fill in that end. The ends were cut back, 0 bases at V and 5 bases at J, with 7 bases in the middle. The CDR3 is 14 residues long. Germline assignment: CDR1 ENHRY and CDR2 SYGVKD.

This clone has ten or more counts. The read finishes 3 residues shy of the CDR3 end, and the germline J gene is used to complete it. This chain links TRBV30 with TRBJ1-1; D gene unclear. This CDR3 has 13 amino acids. Germline loops: CDR1 GTSNPN, CDR2 SVGIG (reference sequence). Incomplete CDR3 DNA: TGTGCCTGGAGTGTAAATCCAATGGCGGGC. Amino acid sequence: CAWSVNPMAG. The full CDR3 protein is CAWSVNPMAGAFF. Together with reference TRBV30 and TRBJ1-1, the CDR3 gives the full variable domain: SQTIHQWPATLVQPVGSPLSLECTVEGTSNPNLYWYRQAAGRGLQLLFYSVGIGQISSEVPQNLSASRPQDRQFILSSKKLLLSDSGFYLCAWSVNPMAGAFFGQGTRLTVV.

For this clone: Read sequence stops 3 residues before the CDR3 end, and the germline J gene provides the missing end. The chain combines TRBV19 with TRBJ1-5; tentative D call: TRBD1 (5 bases). Germline loops: CDR1 LNHDA, CDR2 SQIVND (reference sequence). The CDR3 has 15 amino acids. V lost 1 base to trimming and J lost 7 bases, with 14 bases between them. The part of the CDR3 DNA that was read is TGTGCCAGTAGTATAGGGACACCTAGCGAGCAGCCC. It specifies CASSIGTPSEQP. The whole CDR3 protein is CASSIGTPSEQPQHF.

The table lists this clone with a few counts. The CDR3 goes on 3 residues after the read ends, and that part is filled in from the germline J gene. This chain links TRBV5-1 with TRBJ2-7; 7 bases are a match to TRBD1. V shed 4 bases, J shed 6 bases, and the junction held 16 bases outside the gene matches. Germline lookup yields CDR1 SGHRS and CDR2 YFSETQ. This CDR3 comprises 16 residues. The CDR3 loop reads CASSPRPDRVDGEQYF. Partial CDR3 DNA: TGCGCCAGCAGCCCCCGCCCTGACAGGGTGGACGGCGAG.

This clone has at least ten counts. The read ends 3 residues before the CDR3 terminus; that terminus is restored from the germline J gene. The V call is TRBV7-8, the J call TRBJ2-5, with 11 bases aligning to TRBD2. Germline values: CDR1 SGHVS, CDR2 FQNEAQ. J was trimmed by 3 bases and V by 5 bases; bases with no gene match: 8. The CDR3 consists of 16 residues. This CDR3 reads CASSSSLAGGKETQYF. CDR3 bases read: TGTGCCAGCAGCAGCTCCCTAGCGGGGGGAAAAGAGACC.

At least ten counts were recorded for this clone. The read halts 3 residues ahead of the CDR3 end, with the missing end drawn from the germline J gene. The chain couples TRBV5-4 to TRBJ2-3; D uncertain. CDR3 size: 13 residues. V shed 0 bases and J shed 4 bases, with 6 bases lying between them. Germline V lookup: CDR1 SGHNT, CDR2 YYREEE (reference sequence). The DNA read from the CDR3 is TGTGCCAGCAGCTTGGACAGTTCAGATACG. It translates to CASSLDSSDT. The whole CDR3 region reads CASSLDSSDTQYF.

This clone was observed many times. The CDR3 goes on 3 residues after the read ends, and that part is filled in from the germline J gene. The genes are TRBV5-1 and TRBJ2-7, with 12 bases aligning to TRBD2. The CDR3 consists of 15 residues. From germline, CDR1 is SGHRS and CDR2 YFSETQ. V shed 3 bases and J 3 bases; nucleotides not matched to a gene: 4. The CDR3 bases that were read are TGCGCCAGCAGCTGGGGGACTAGCGGGTACTACGAG. Protein sequence: CASSWGTSGYYE. The entire CDR3 is CASSWGTSGYYEQYF.

This clone was recorded at least ten times. The read gets to within 3 residues of the CDR3 end, and the germline J gene fills in the rest. This chain connects TRBV20-1 to TRBJ2-1, with D maybe TRBD1 (5 bases). CDR1 is DFQATT, CDR2 SNEGSKA, per germline (reference sequence). The CDR3 totals 16 residues. Trimming removed 0 bases at V and 4 bases at J, with 16 bases between. CDR3 amino acids: CSAREPDGRVYNEQFF. Incomplete CDR3 DNA: TGCAGTGCTAGAGAGCCCGACGGCAGGGTTTACAATGAG.

This clone was recorded many times. The read ends 3 residues before the CDR3 terminus; that terminus is restored from the germline J gene. V and J are TRBV19 and TRBJ2-6; no clear D gene. V gave up 6 bases and J gave up 4 bases, with 7 bases separating them. The CDR3 sequence is 13 residues long. Germline lookup yields CDR1 LNHDA and CDR2 SQIVND (reference sequence). CDR3 amino acids: CASRTSGANVLTF. The sequenced CDR3 bases are TGTGCCAGTAGGACAAGCGGGGCCAACGTC.

This clone was seen ten or more times. The sequenced fragment ends 3 residues before the CDR3 boundary, so the rest is inferred from the germline J gene. This chain joins TRBV6-2 or TRBV6-3 and TRBJ2-3, with TRBD2 matching over 10 bases. The trim removed 8 bases at V and 4 bases at J, leaving 6 bases unmatched. Germline CDR1 reads MNHEY; CDR2 reads SVGEGT. The CDR3 runs 14 residues. The CDR3 is CASRTSGRADTQYF. CDR3 DNA, as far as it was read: TGTGCCAGCCGGACTAGCGGTCGGGCAGATACG.

There are many counts of this clone. This chain's CDR3 is CAWSVRGSRTDTQYF. The CDR3 DNA, read in part, is TGTGCCTGGAGTGTACGCGGGAGTCGCACAGATACG. The chain combines TRBV30 with TRBJ2-3, with 7 nucleotides matching TRBD2. The CDR3 extends 3 residues past the end of the read, so its final part is completed from the germline J gene. With 0 bases clipped from V and 1 base from J, the junction kept 4 bases outside the gene matches. The CDR3 has 15 amino acids. Germline V lookup: CDR1 GTSNPN, CDR2 SVGIG (reference sequence).

This clone appeared many times. The read finishes 3 residues shy of the CDR3 end, and the germline J gene is used to complete it. The chain recombines TRBV20-1 with TRBJ2-3; 13 bases fit TRBD2. The germline CDR1 and CDR2 sequences are DFQATT and SNEGSKA (reference sequence). CDR3 length equals 17 residues. Trimming at V came to 6 bases and at J to 1 base, leaving 10 bases not matched to a gene. The sequenced part of the CDR3 DNA is TGCAGTGCCGCGACTAGCGGGAGGACCGCAGGCACAGATACG. Translating gives CSAATSGRTAGTDT. The CDR3 as a whole reads CSAATSGRTAGTDTQYF.

This clone has at least ten counts. The read ends 3 residues before the CDR3 terminus; that terminus is restored from the germline J gene. This chain links TRBV20-1 with TRBJ1-1, with 8 bases that match TRBD1. CDR3 size: 14 residues. V lost 6 bases to trimming and J lost 3 bases; unmatched junction nucleotides: 9. Germline CDR1 and CDR2: DFQATT and SNEGSKA (reference sequence). The CDR3 DNA, read in part, is TGCAGTGCACCGACAGGGGCCGGGGACACTGAA. The encoded protein is CSAPTGAGDTE. The whole CDR3 reads CSAPTGAGDTEAFF.

This clone was detected many times. From the germline J gene comes the end of the CDR3, since the read stops 3 residues before it. The V gene is TRBV20-1, the J gene TRBJ1-1, with 9 positions matching TRBD1. CDR1 is DFQATT and CDR2 is SNEGSKA in the germline V gene (reference sequence). Germline trimming cut 1 base from V and 4 bases from J; bases unmatched to any gene: 4. This CDR3 spans 14 amino acids. CDR3 DNA, as far as it was read: TGCAGTGCTAGAGGGACAGGGGAGTTCACTGAA. As protein: CSARGTGEFTE. The full CDR3 is CSARGTGEFTEAFF.